Here is one TCR beta chain with its context. The sample is drawn from a study of control samples from healthy donors and cancer patients. Produced via immunoSEQ multiplex PCR; TCRdb's table is partial and in-frame only. This sample has 100,000 to 150,000 clones, with roughly 92% found just once. CDR3 length: 15 amino acids. Germline V gives CDR1 LNHDA, CDR2 SQIVND (reference sequence). The V segment lost 5 bases and the J segment 5 bases; nucleotides outside the gene matches: 7. This chain uses TRBV19 with TRBJ1-5, with TRBD1 matching over 9 bases. The sequence was obtained from a man aged 18 to 29 in good health. Sample: blood. The CDR3 DNA reads as TGTGCCAGTAGTCTCGGGACAGGGATGGATCAGCCCCAGCATTTT. Translating gives CASSLGTGMDQPQHF.